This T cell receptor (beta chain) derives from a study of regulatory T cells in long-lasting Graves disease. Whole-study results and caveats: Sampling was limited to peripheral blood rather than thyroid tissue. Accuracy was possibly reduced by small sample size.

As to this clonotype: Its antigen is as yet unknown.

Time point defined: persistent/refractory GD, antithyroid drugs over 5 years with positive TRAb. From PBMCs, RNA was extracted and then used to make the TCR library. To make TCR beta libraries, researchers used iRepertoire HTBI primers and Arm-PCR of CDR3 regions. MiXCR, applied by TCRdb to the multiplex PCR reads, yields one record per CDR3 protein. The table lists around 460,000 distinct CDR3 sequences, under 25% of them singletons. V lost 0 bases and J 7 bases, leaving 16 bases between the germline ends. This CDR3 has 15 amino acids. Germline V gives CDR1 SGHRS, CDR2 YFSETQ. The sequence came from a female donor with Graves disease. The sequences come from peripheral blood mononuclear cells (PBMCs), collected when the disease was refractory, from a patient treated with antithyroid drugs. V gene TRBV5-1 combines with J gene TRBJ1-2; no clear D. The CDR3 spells CASSLEGSPSSGYTF. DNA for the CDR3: TGCGCCAGCAGCTTGGAAGGCAGCCCTTCGAGTGGCTACACCTTC.